This T cell receptor (beta chain) was recorded in a study of T cell changes during pregnancy in multiple sclerosis. The CDR3 runs to 15 residues. With V trimmed by 4 bases and J by 5 bases, 7 bases remained unmatched. Germline lookup yields CDR1 ENHRY and CDR2 SYGVKD. Sequencing used immunoSEQ multiplex PCR; TCRdb keeps in-frame clones, though not all of them. The repertoire holds under 75,000 clones, around 90% seen once, with roughly 0.3% in the top ten. This TCR was recovered from a female donor with multiple sclerosis, enrolled in a pregnancy study. The starting material was CD4+ T cells from peripheral blood mononuclear cells, obtained after pregnancy. This sequence joins TRBV10-3 and TRBJ1-5; TRBD1 aligns across 8 bases. The chain's CDR3 is CAISVNRGSDQPQHF. The CDR3, as DNA: TGTGCCATCAGTGTCAACAGGGGGAGCGATCAGCCCCAGCATTTT.